This section outlines one TCR beta chain sequence together with its context. Antigen specificity is unknown. The germline CDR1 and CDR2 sequences are SGHRS and YFSETQ. This CDR3 contains 14 residues. The germline V and J ends were trimmed by 2 bases and 1 base, with 9 bases remaining between them. These data originate in a study of graft-versus-host responses after intestinal transplantation. Points from the study as a whole: Subjects displaying graft-donor T cell macrochimerism possessed elevated graft-versus-host to host-versus-graft clonal ratios inside allografts.

Profiling relied on immunoSEQ multiplex PCR, and the TCRdb table lists in-frame clones only, not all of them. In the table there are about 90,000 clones, roughly 92% of which are singletons. The gene calls are TRBV5-1 and TRBJ1-1; D might be TRBD1 (6 bases). This TCR derives from a human donor who received an intestinal transplant. Material: unstimulated CD4+ T cells sorted from spleen or lymph node cells, obtained before intestinal transplant. The CDR3 sequence: CASSLLRGNTEAFF. CDR3 DNA: TGCGCCAGCAGCTTACTCAGGGGGAACACTGAAGCTTTCTTT.